These T cell receptor beta chains were read from a single sample in a study of cytomegalovirus exposure and HLA in healthy donors. Libraries were prepared by immunoSEQ multiplex PCR; TCRdb keeps only in-frame clonotypes and omits some of them. The sample lists almost 95,000 clones; just under 70% were seen once. The material sequenced was PBMCs. These receptors all stem from a man aged 50-60 years in good health and CMV-seronegative. CDR3s include the opening cysteine and the closing phenylalanine or tryptophan. Each record gives: D gene, V gene, J gene, clone size, CDR3 protein, CDR3 DNA. A D gene is named only where the DNA matches it firmly. Part of the rows lack a size; the others show once, few, many or a class for expanded clones.

TRBD2,TRBV7-2,TRBJ2-1,NA,CASSDTSGNEQFF,TGTGCCAGCAGCGATACTAGCGGCAATGAGCAGTTCTTC
NA,TRBV6-5,TRBJ1-3,NA,CASSPTDSGNTIYF,TGTGCCAGCAGTCCCACAGACTCTGGAAACACCATATATTTT
TRBD1,TRBV23-1,TRBJ2-3,NA,CASGLRDRETTDTQYF,TGCGCCAGCGGATTGCGGGACAGGGAAACCACAGATACGCAGTATTTT
NA,TRBV2,TRBJ2-5,NA,CASSENRDQETQYF,TGTGCCAGCAGTGAAAACAGAGACCAAGAGACCCAGTACTTC
TRBD1,TRBV10-3,TRBJ2-5,NA,CAIRKGQGDGTQYF,TGTGCCATCAGGAAGGGACAGGGGGACGGGACCCAGTACTTC
TRBD2,TRBV5-3,TRBJ2-5,few,CARTYAMEGLSYQETQYF,TGTGCCAGAACCTACGCCATGGAGGGACTATCGTACCAAGAGACCCAGTACTTC
TRBD1,TRBV19,TRBJ1-1,NA,CASISGQGFRTEAFF,TGTGCCAGTATATCAGGACAGGGGTTTAGGACTGAAGCTTTCTTT
NA,TRBV4-2,TRBJ1-2,NA,CASSQVIGGTYGYTF,TGTGCCAGCAGCCAAGTGATCGGAGGGACCTATGGCTACACCTTC
NA,TRBV6-5,TRBJ1-2,once,CASSYSTNYGYIF,TGTGCCAGCAGTTACTCAACTAACTATGGCTACATCTTC
TRBD2,TRBV7-6,TRBJ2-3,few,CASSRTSGTDTQYF,TGTGCCAGCAGCCGGACTAGCGGCACAGATACGCAGTATTTT
NA,TRBV9,TRBJ1-2,NA,CASSTQLSDGYTF,TGTGCCAGCAGCACTCAGCTTAGCGATGGCTACACCTTC
TRBD1,TRBV9,TRBJ1-2,once,CASSRTGAGYYGYTF,TGTGCCAGCAGCAGGACAGGGGCGGGGTACTATGGCTACACCTTC
NA,TRBV2,TRBJ2-3,NA,CASSQGPDTQYF,TGTGCCAGCAGTCAGGGGCCAGATACGCAGTATTTT
NA,TRBV5-6,TRBJ1-5,once,CASSLGRQFNQPQHF,TGTGCCAGCAGCTTGGGGCGGCAGTTCAATCAGCCCCAGCATTTT
TRBD1,TRBV2,TRBJ2-3,few,CASNWDRSTDTQYF,TGTGCCAGCAATTGGGACAGAAGCACAGATACGCAGTATTTT
NA,TRBV29-1,TRBJ1-1,NA,CSVESQLNTEAFF,TGCAGCGTTGAAAGTCAGTTGAACACTGAAGCTTTCTTT
NA,TRBV25-1,TRBJ2-7,NA,CASSVAGDYEQYF,TGTGCCAGCAGTGTTGCAGGGGATTACGAGCAGTACTTC
NA,TRBV7-3,TRBJ2-2,NA,CASSPSGGRQKELFF,TGTGCCAGCAGCCCCTCAGGGGGGAGACAGAAGGAGCTGTTTTTT
NA,TRBV6-1,TRBJ2-3,NA,CASSGRTVGTDTQYF,TGTGCCAGCAGTGGCAGGACAGTAGGCACAGATACGCAGTATTTT
TRBD1,TRBV7-3,TRBJ1-2,NA,CASSPDRLSGGYTF,TGTGCCAGCAGCCCGGACAGGCTTAGTGGTGGCTACACCTTC
NA,TRBV30,TRBJ1-4,NA,CAWSVRGFNEKLFF,TGTGCCTGGAGTGTTCGGGGGTTTAATGAAAAACTGTTTTTT
NA,TRBV11-2,TRBJ2-1,NA,CASSRYSSSYNEQFF,TGTGCCAGCAGCCGCTATTCGAGCTCCTACAATGAGCAGTTCTTC
NA,TRBV5-4,TRBJ2-7,NA,CASSLGSRGGNYEQYF,TGTGCCAGCAGCTTAGGATCTAGGGGGGGAAACTACGAGCAGTACTTC
NA,TRBV30,TRBJ1-4,once,CAWSAHRPRNEKLFF,TGTGCCTGGAGTGCTCACAGGCCTCGAAATGAAAAACTGTTTTTT
NA,TRBV20-1,TRBJ1-5,NA,CSALSQPQHF,TGCAGTGCTCTTAGTCAGCCCCAGCATTTT
TRBD1,TRBV6-7,TRBJ1-5,NA,CASSQKGTEGSNQPQHF,TGTGCCAGCAGTCAAAAGGGGACAGAGGGGAGCAATCAGCCCCAGCATTTT
NA,TRBV5-1,TRBJ2-2,NA,CASSLSHTGELFF,TGCGCCAGCAGCTTGAGCCACACCGGGGAGCTGTTTTTT
NA,TRBV6-5,TRBJ2-7,NA,CASRRDRPSEQYF,TGTGCCAGCAGGCGCGACAGGCCGTCCGAGCAGTACTTC
NA,TRBV30,TRBJ2-1,NA,CAWNIGASAFF,TGTGCCTGGAATATTGGGGCTAGCGCGTTCTTC
NA,TRBV5-1,TRBJ2-2,NA,CASDEGNTGELFF,TGCGCCAGCGACGAGGGCAACACCGGGGAGCTGTTTTTT
TRBD1,TRBV9,TRBJ1-1,once,CASSGQGVVAEAFF,TGTGCCAGCAGCGGACAGGGGGTAGTCGCTGAAGCTTTCTTT
TRBD2,TRBV4-1,TRBJ2-5,once,CASSLGLVETQYF,TGCGCCAGCAGCCTGGGACTAGTCGAGACCCAGTACTTC
TRBD2,TRBV4-3,TRBJ2-5,NA,CASSQGLAAQETQYF,TGCGCCAGCAGCCAGGGACTAGCGGCGCAAGAGACCCAGTACTTC
NA,TRBV25-1,TRBJ2-5,NA,CASSAVSSTETQYF,TGTGCCAGCAGTGCTGTTTCTAGTACGGAGACCCAGTACTTC
NA,TRBV15,TRBJ2-1,NA,CATSREGRALQFF,TGTGCCACCAGCAGAGAAGGCAGGGCACTACAGTTCTTC
NA,TRBV5-5,TRBJ2-5,few,CASSPGAGSRETQYF,TGTGCCAGCAGCCCAGGGGCAGGGAGTCGAGAGACCCAGTACTTC
NA,TRBV6-5,TRBJ1-3,few,CASSPLSGGNTIYF,TGTGCCAGCAGTCCGCTTTCCGGTGGAAACACCATATATTTT
NA,TRBV2,TRBJ1-4,NA,CASSPRGGAGPKLFF,TGTGCCAGCAGCCCTAGGGGGGGCGCCGGTCCAAAACTGTTTTTT
TRBD1,TRBV5-5,TRBJ1-5,few,CASSSGTGKTNQPQHF,TGTGCCAGCAGCTCTGGGACAGGGAAGACGAATCAGCCCCAGCATTTT
TRBD1,TRBV27,TRBJ1-6,NA,CASSFAGGRSPLHF,TGTGCCAGCAGTTTTGCAGGGGGCAGATCACCCCTCCACTTT
TRBD1,TRBV30,TRBJ2-2,few,CAWSPTGEYVGELFF,TGTGCCTGGAGTCCTACAGGGGAGTATGTCGGGGAGCTGTTTTTT
NA,TRBV4-2,TRBJ1-2,NA,CASSQEPGDGYGYTF,TGTGCCAGCAGCCAAGAGCCAGGGGATGGCTATGGCTACACCTTC
NA,TRBV28,TRBJ1-3,few,CASRLGVTHLSGNTIYF,TGTGCCAGCAGGTTAGGAGTAACACACCTCTCTGGAAACACCATATATTTT
NA,TRBV7-9,TRBJ1-6,NA,CASSLYDSDNSPLHF,TGTGCCAGCAGCTTATACGACAGCGATAATTCACCCCTCCACTTT
TRBD2,TRBV5-1,TRBJ2-5,NA,CASSFGTARGAEETQYF,TGCGCCAGCAGCTTCGGCACCGCGCGGGGGGCCGAAGAGACCCAGTACTTC
NA,TRBV27,TRBJ2-7,NA,CASSLALESKQYF,TGTGCCAGCAGTTTGGCCCTCGAATCGAAGCAGTACTTC
NA,TRBV11-2,TRBJ1-6,NA,CASSLVPTAAPPLHF,TGTGCCAGCAGCTTAGTCCCAACAGCCGCCCCGCCCCTCCACTTT
NA,TRBV4-2,TRBJ2-3,NA,CASSPLGTDTQYF,TGTGCCAGCAGCCCCTTAGGCACAGATACGCAGTATTTT
TRBD1,TRBV4-1,TRBJ1-1,few,CASSQDIGTVNTEAFF,TGCGCCAGCAGCCAAGATATAGGGACAGTGAACACTGAAGCTTTCTTT
NA,TRBV6-1,TRBJ1-2,many,CASSERFQAGDGYTF,TGTGCCAGCAGTGAACGGTTTCAGGCAGGGGATGGCTACACCTTC
TRBD2,TRBV5-1,TRBJ2-5,NA,CASRISGGLETQYF,TGCGCCAGCAGAATAAGCGGGGGCCTAGAGACCCAGTACTTC
TRBD1,TRBV6-6,TRBJ2-1,NA,CASSNDRGPLF,TGTGCCAGCAGTAACGACAGGGGGCCGCTCTTC